This TCR beta chain was profiled in a study of breast tumors, draining lymph nodes, adjacent tissues. The CDR3 runs 12 residues. V gave up 0 bases and J gave up 9 bases, with 11 bases separating them. Germline values: CDR1 DFQATT, CDR2 SNEGSKA (reference sequence). Breast cancer patients provided tissue from their axillary draining lymph nodes. This clonotype was recorded at least ten times. TCRdb called the multiplex PCR reads again in MiXCR, with one record for every CDR3 protein. The sample consists of about 230,000 distinct CDR3 sequences, about 32% of them appearing once. This receptor was taken from a female donor with breast cancer. Some clones in this sample may be carry-over from other donors' samples. The chain couples TRBV20-1 to TRBJ1-1; possible D gene TRBD1, 5 bases. The sequenced material came from axillary lymph node tissue. CDR3 nucleotides: TGCAGTGCTAGAGATGTGGGGGAAAAAGCTTTCTTT. It encodes CSARDVGEKAFF.